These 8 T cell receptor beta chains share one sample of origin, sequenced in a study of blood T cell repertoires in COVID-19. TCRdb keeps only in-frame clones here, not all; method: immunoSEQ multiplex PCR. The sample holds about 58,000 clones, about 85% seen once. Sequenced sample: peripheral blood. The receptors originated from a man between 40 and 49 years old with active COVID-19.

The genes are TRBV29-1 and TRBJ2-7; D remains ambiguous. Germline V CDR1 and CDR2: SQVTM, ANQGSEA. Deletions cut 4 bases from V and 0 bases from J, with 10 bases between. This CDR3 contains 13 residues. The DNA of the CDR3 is TGCAGCGTTGTAAAAGAGGTCTCCTACGAGCAGTACTTC. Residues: CSVVKEVSYEQYF.

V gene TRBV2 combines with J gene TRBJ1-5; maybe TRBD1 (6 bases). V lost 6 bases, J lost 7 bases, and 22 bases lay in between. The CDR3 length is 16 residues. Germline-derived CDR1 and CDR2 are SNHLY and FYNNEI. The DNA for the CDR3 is TGTGCCAGCAGACTTAAGGCACAGGATACAGGGCAGCCCCAGCATTTT. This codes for CASRLKAQDTGQPQHF.

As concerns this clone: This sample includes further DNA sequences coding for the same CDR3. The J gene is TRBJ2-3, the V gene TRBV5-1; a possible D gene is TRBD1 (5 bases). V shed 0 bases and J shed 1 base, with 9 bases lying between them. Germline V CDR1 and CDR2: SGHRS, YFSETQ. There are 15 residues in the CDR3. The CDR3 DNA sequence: TGCGCCAGCAGCTTGGAGGGCAGGGGCACAGATACGCAGTATTTT. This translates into CASSLEGRGTDTQYF.

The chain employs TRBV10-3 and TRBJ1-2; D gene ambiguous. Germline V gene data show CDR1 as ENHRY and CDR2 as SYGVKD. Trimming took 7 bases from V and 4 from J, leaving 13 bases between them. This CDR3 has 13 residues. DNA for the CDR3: TGTGCCATCATCGGAGAAGGTTCCTATGGCTACACCTTC. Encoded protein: CAIIGEGSYGYTF.

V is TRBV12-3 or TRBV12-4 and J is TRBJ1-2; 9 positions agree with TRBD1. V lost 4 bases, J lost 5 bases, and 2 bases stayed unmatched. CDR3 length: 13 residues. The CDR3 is CASSSGQGYGYTF. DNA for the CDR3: TGTGCCAGCAGTTCTGGACAGGGGTATGGCTACACCTTC.

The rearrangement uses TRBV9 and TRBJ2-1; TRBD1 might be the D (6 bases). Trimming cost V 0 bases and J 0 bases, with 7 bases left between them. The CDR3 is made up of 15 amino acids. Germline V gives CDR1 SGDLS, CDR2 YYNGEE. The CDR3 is CASSVGQVSYNEQFF. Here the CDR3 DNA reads TGTGCCAGCAGCGTAGGACAGGTCTCCTACAATGAGCAGTTCTTC.

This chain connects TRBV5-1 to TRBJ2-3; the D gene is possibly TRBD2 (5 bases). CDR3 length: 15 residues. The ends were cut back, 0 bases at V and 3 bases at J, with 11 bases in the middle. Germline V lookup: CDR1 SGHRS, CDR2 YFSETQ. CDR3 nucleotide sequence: TGCGCCAGCAGCTTGGCGGGGTCTAGGACAGATACGCAGTATTTT. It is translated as CASSLAGSRTDTQYF.

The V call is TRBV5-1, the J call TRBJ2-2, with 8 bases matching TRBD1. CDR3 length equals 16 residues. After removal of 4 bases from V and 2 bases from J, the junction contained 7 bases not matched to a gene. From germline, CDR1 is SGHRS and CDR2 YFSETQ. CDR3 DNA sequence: TGCGCCAGCAGCGGGATACCAGGGGGCAACACCGGGGAGCTGTTTTTT. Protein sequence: CASSGIPGGNTGELFF.